This T cell receptor (beta chain) comes out of a study of beta chain features in type 1 diabetes. Germline V lookup: CDR1 MNHEY, CDR2 SVGAGI. Trimming at V came to 2 bases and at J to 5 bases, leaving 8 bases not matched to a gene. The CDR3 totals 16 residues. cDNA synthesis used the whole RNA isolate, giving expressed TCRB sequences. The assay was immunoSEQ multiplex PCR, and TCRdb's table has in-frame clones only and misses some. The data show 860,000 or so clones, with 17% seen just once and 0.02% to 0.025% held by the top ten. Material: naive CD4+ T cells from blood. The rearrangement uses TRBV6-5 and TRBJ2-1, with TRBD1 matching 8 bases. The receptor was isolated from a woman aged 18-29 years in good health. As DNA, the CDR3 is TGTGCCAGCAGTTACCGCAGGACAGGGATTAACAATGAGCAGTTCTTC. Translation gives CASSYRRTGINNEQFF.